A selection of T cell receptor beta chains follows, all from one sample in a study of blood T cell repertoires in COVID-19. Sequencing used immunoSEQ multiplex PCR; TCRdb keeps in-frame clones, though not all of them. The profile shows some 180,000 clones, roughly 84% of them singletons. The sample comprised PBMCs or T cells enriched from blood (not recorded which). These receptors were collected from a woman aged 30 to 39 who had been exposed to COVID-19. The CDR3 runs from the conserved cysteine through the conserved F or W. D genes are given only for firm matches. Size tells how often a clone was seen (once, few, many) or the class of an expanded clone, and some rows leave it out.

abundance	len	j_gene	v_gene	d_gene	CDR3aa	CDR3nt
few	16	TRBJ1-3	TRBV9	-	CASSVAASYSGNTIYF	TGTGCCAGCAGCGTAGCCGCCTCCTACTCTGGAAACACCATATATTTT
few	17	TRBJ2-4	TRBV12-5	-	CASGLGGSTLAKNIQYF	TGTGCTAGTGGTTTGGGTGGCAGTACCCTAGCCAAAAACATTCAGTACTTC
-	15	TRBJ2-7	TRBV28	TRBD1	CASSLTTGVTYEQYF	TGTGCCAGCAGTCTCACGACAGGGGTGACCTACGAGCAGTACTTC
-	15	TRBJ1-1	TRBV9	TRBD1	CASSVGDSLNTEAFF	TGTGCCAGCAGCGTAGGGGACAGCCTAAACACTGAAGCTTTCTTT
-	13	TRBJ1-1	TRBV12-5	-	CASGLGDSLGAFF	TGTGCTAGTGGTTTGGGGGACTCACTGGGGGCTTTCTTT
-	13	TRBJ2-3	TRBV29-1	TRBD2	CSTLAGSTDTQYF	TGCAGCACATTAGCGGGGAGCACAGATACGCAGTATTTT
once	16	TRBJ2-5	TRBV6-2/TRBV6-3	-	CASSYIRFARKETQYF	TGTGCCAGCAGTTACATTCGGTTCGCTAGAAAAGAGACCCAGTACTTC
-	15	TRBJ2-1	TRBV11-2	TRBD1	CASSLGGQGRDEQFF	TGTGCCAGCAGCTTAGGGGGACAGGGTAGGGATGAGCAGTTCTTC
few	15	TRBJ1-2	TRBV4-1	TRBD1	CASSAILTGVRGYTF	TGCGCCAGCAGCGCAATCCTCACAGGGGTTAGGGGCTACACCTTC
once	16	TRBJ1-1	TRBV13	-	CASSPRGRQGNTEAFF	TGTGCCAGCAGCCCCCGGGGGAGGCAGGGGAACACTGAAGCTTTCTTT
-	15	TRBJ1-2	TRBV6-5	TRBD1	CASSYSLTGQYGYTF	TGTGCCAGCAGTTACTCCCTGACAGGGCAGTATGGCTACACCTTC
-	13	TRBJ1-3	TRBV5-1	TRBD1	CASTRDSGNTIYF	TGCGCAAGCACGCGGGACAGTGGAAACACCATATATTTT
-	15	TRBJ1-5	TRBV5-8	TRBD1	CASSLGQGADASQHF	TGTGCCAGCAGCTTGGGGCAGGGGGCCGACGCCTCCCAGCATTTT
-	16	TRBJ1-6	TRBV5-1	TRBD1	CASSLIPGTENSPLHF	TGCGCCAGCAGCTTGATCCCCGGGACAGAAAATTCACCCCTCCACTTT
few	18	TRBJ1-3	TRBV11-2	TRBD1	CASRGRRTGGRAGNTIYF	TGTGCCAGCAGAGGTCGCAGGACAGGGGGCCGCGCTGGGAACACCATATATTTT
-	16	TRBJ2-6	TRBV5-1	TRBD1	CASSTAGGAGANVLTF	TGCGCCAGCAGCACAGCAGGGGGAGCTGGGGCCAACGTCCTGACTTTC
-	14	TRBJ2-3	TRBV3-1/TRBV3-2	TRBD2	CASSQGGGWDTQYF	TGTGCCAGCAGCCAAGGCGGGGGGTGGGATACGCAGTATTTT
few	15	TRBJ2-1	TRBV5-1	-	CASSLSGHGSNEQFF	TGCGCCAGCAGCTTGTCGGGACATGGATCCAATGAGCAGTTCTTC
-	14	TRBJ2-7	TRBV3-1/TRBV3-2	TRBD2	CASSNSGGTYEQYF	TGTGCCAGCAGCAACAGCGGGGGGACCTACGAGCAGTACTTC
once	15	TRBJ2-1	TRBV7-2	-	CASSSQGGGYNEQFF	TGTGCCAGCAGCTCACAGGGGGGGGGTTACAATGAGCAGTTCTTC
-	12	TRBJ1-2	TRBV27	-	CAALGGSKGYTF	TGTGCCGCTCTTGGGGGGTCGAAAGGCTACACCTTC
-	15	TRBJ1-5	TRBV30	TRBD1	CAWNQNRGLGQPQHF	TGTGCCTGGAACCAGAACAGGGGCTTAGGTCAGCCCCAGCATTTT
-	14	TRBJ1-6	TRBV3-1/TRBV3-2	TRBD1	CASNGGRGYSPLHF	TGTGCCAGCAACGGCGGCAGGGGGTATTCACCCCTCCACTTT
-	14	TRBJ1-1	TRBV6-6	-	CASSEGGYGTEAFF	TGTGCCAGCAGTGAGGGGGGGTATGGTACTGAAGCTTTCTTT
-	16	TRBJ2-5	TRBV10-3	TRBD2	CAISEGDSGGQETQYF	TGTGCCATCAGTGAAGGGGATAGCGGGGGACAAGAGACCCAGTACTTC
-	15	TRBJ1-2	TRBV9	TRBD1	CASSVATQGADGYTF	TGTGCCAGCAGCGTAGCTACCCAGGGGGCGGATGGCTACACCTTC
-	14	TRBJ1-5	TRBV19	TRBD1	CASRGQAFNQPQHF	TGTGCCAGCCGTGGACAGGCCTTCAATCAGCCCCAGCATTTT
once	15	TRBJ1-1	TRBV5-6	TRBD1	CASSLGTASPTEAFF	TGTGCCAGCAGCTTAGGGACAGCCTCCCCCACTGAAGCTTTCTTT
once	15	TRBJ2-1	TRBV7-2	TRBD2	CASSLAPGEGDEQFF	TGTGCCAGCAGCTTAGCCCCCGGGGAGGGCGATGAGCAGTTCTTC